This TCR beta chain comes out of a study of shared clonotypes between healthy human individuals. Overall study results and limits: Represented genetic and exposure-history diversity was restricted by having few donors.

A deep-level run was used for the assay. The assay was immunoSEQ multiplex PCR, and TCRdb's table has in-frame clones only and misses some. The sample records a few million clones, approximately 94% being singletons. A note on this clone: What it recognizes is unknown.

The CDR3 loop spans 16 amino acids. The TCR originated in a man aged 18 to 29 in good health. Sample: naive CD4+ T cells sorted from blood. Noted subset: CD45RA+ positively selected. This rearrangement joins TRBV21-1 to TRBJ2-7; the table's D gene call, TRBD1, was not cross checked with the DNA. TRBV21-1 is a recognized pseudogene. The CDR3 here is CASSKTSTDRPYEQYF. CDR3 coding DNA: TGTGCCAGCAGCAAAACATCAACGGACAGGCCCTACGAGCAGTACTTC.